This TCR beta chain appears in the sequencing data of a study of T cell responses to AZD1222 COVID-19 vaccine. Study conclusions and caveats: Mapped onto spike, vaccine-associated CD4 TCRs spanned it and were dominant at 160-218 and 743-854.

This CDR3 region has 16 residues. V was clipped by 4 bases and J by 2 bases, with 18 bases between them. A note on this clone: Its antigen is undetermined.

Repertoires were generated with immunoSEQ multiplex PCR, while TCRdb's copy carries only in-frame clones and drops some. Altogether 100,000 to 140,000 clones are present, about nine tenths being singletons, with the ten largest covering 8.5% to 10%. The V gene is TRBV5-3, the J gene TRBJ1-1, with a tentative D call TRBD1 (6 bases). Being an ORF, TRBV5-3 has a function that is uncertain. Sequenced material: peripheral blood, taken 28 days after the second AZD1222 dose. This TCR came from an adult who received the AZD1222 COVID-19 vaccine. For the CDR3, the DNA is TGTGCCAGAAGCACCCTAGGGGGGGGGCTCAACACTGAAGCTTTCTTT. Translation: CARSTLGGGLNTEAFF.